Listed below are T cell receptor beta chains from one sample, sequenced in a study of response to subunit inactivated influenza vaccine. TCRdb ran MiXCR on the RT-PCR reads and lists one entry per CDR3 protein. Here the sample spans more than 450,000 distinct CDR3 sequences, about 10% being singletons. These data were also reused for a study on T cells expressing NK-cell markers.

Sample: PBMCs from blood, taken on the day of vaccination. The source of these receptors is a man aged 45 to 65 who received an inactivated influenza vaccine. The CDR3 runs from the conserved cysteine through the conserved F or W. Each record gives: J gene, D gene, V gene, clone size, CDR3 protein, CDR3 DNA. The D gene is left open where the match is weak. Clone size is given for some rows only: seen once, a few or many times, or a class if the clone is expanded.

J: TRBJ2-2; D: NA; V: TRBV7-3; size: NA; CDR3: CASSSGHVNTGELFF; DNA: TGTGCCAGCAGCTCGGGACATGTCAACACCGGGGAGCTGTTTTTT
J: TRBJ1-1; D: TRBD1; V: TRBV6-2/TRBV6-3; size: NA; CDR3: CASRAGGTEAFF; DNA: TGTGCCAGCAGAGCAGGGGGCACTGAAGCTTTCTTT
J: TRBJ2-3; D: NA; V: TRBV21-1; size: few; CDR3: CASSKGYSLDTQYF; DNA: TGTGCCAGCAGCAAAGGGTACTCGCTAGATACGCAGTATTTT
J: TRBJ1-1; D: TRBD1; V: TRBV3-1; size: many; CDR3: CASSFDRGNTEAFF; DNA: TGTGCCAGCAGCTTCGACAGGGGGAACACTGAAGCTTTCTTT
J: TRBJ1-2; D: TRBD1; V: TRBV5-1; size: NA; CDR3: CASSLGGQAHYGYTF; DNA: TGCGCCAGCAGCTTAGGGGGACAGGCGCACTATGGCTACACCTTC
J: TRBJ2-3; D: TRBD2; V: TRBV3-1; size: few; CDR3: CASSQPRGGGADTQYF; DNA: TGTGCCAGCAGCCAACCGCGGGGGGGTGGGGCAGATACGCAGTATTTT
J: TRBJ2-3; D: NA; V: TRBV6-1; size: few; CDR3: CASSEGYLYTDTQYF; DNA: TGTGCCAGCTCGGAGGGGTATCTTTACACAGATACGCAGTATTTT
J: TRBJ2-7; D: TRBD1; V: TRBV6-2/TRBV6-3; size: NA; CDR3: CASTGTGRHEQYF; DNA: TGTGCCAGCACCGGGACAGGGAGACACGAGCAGTACTTC
J: TRBJ2-4; D: NA; V: TRBV5-1; size: many; CDR3: CASSLEGTTKNIQYF; DNA: TGCGCCAGCAGCTTGGAGGGGACAACCAAAAACATTCAGTACTTC
J: TRBJ2-7; D: NA; V: TRBV24-1; size: NA; CDR3: CATSDPRTYEQYF; DNA: TGTGCCACCAGTGATCCCCGGACCTACGAGCAGTACTTC
J: TRBJ2-3; D: TRBD2; V: TRBV6-2/TRBV6-3; size: many; CDR3: CASSYSLAGGTDTQYF; DNA: TGTGCCAGCAGTTACTCCCTAGCGGGGGGCACAGATACGCAGTATTTT
J: TRBJ2-1; D: TRBD1; V: TRBV5-4; size: NA; CDR3: CASSTDRYNEQFF; DNA: TGTGCCAGCAGCACGGACAGGTACAATGAGCAGTTCTTC
J: TRBJ1-4; D: NA; V: TRBV20-1; size: NA; CDR3: CSARESGPNEKLFF; DNA: TGCAGTGCTAGAGAGTCAGGTCCTAATGAAAAACTGTTTTTT
J: TRBJ2-5; D: NA; V: TRBV10-2; size: few; CDR3: CASRREQETQYF; DNA: TGCGCCAGCAGGAGGGAACAAGAGACCCAGTACTTC
J: TRBJ2-3; D: TRBD1; V: TRBV27; size: NA; CDR3: CASSWGDRGTDTQYF; DNA: TGTGCCAGCAGTTGGGGGGACAGGGGTACAGATACGCAGTATTTT
J: TRBJ2-7; D: NA; V: TRBV5-1; size: NA; CDR3: CASSLQGDTLYEQYF; DNA: TGCGCCAGCAGCTTGCAAGGAGACACGCTTTACGAGCAGTACTTC
J: TRBJ1-2; D: TRBD1; V: TRBV28; size: NA; CDR3: CASRTGGGPYGYTF; DNA: TGTGCCAGCAGAACAGGGGGCGGGCCATATGGCTACACCTTC
J: TRBJ2-7; D: NA; V: TRBV20-1; size: NA; CDR3: CSASAAGNEQYF; DNA: TGCAGTGCTAGTGCGGCAGGGAACGAGCAGTACTTC
J: TRBJ2-4; D: TRBD1; V: TRBV5-6; size: NA; CDR3: CASSFVGTVGDIQYF; DNA: TGTGCCAGCAGCTTTGTCGGGACAGTGGGCGACATTCAGTACTTC
J: TRBJ2-5; D: TRBD2; V: TRBV5-6; size: NA; CDR3: CASSFGASGGPPLGTQYF; DNA: TGTGCCAGCAGCTTTGGGGCTAGCGGGGGCCCACCTCTTGGGACCCAGTACTTC
J: TRBJ2-1; D: NA; V: TRBV15; size: NA; CDR3: CATSRYTNEQFF; DNA: TGTGCCACCAGCAGGTACACGAATGAGCAGTTCTTC
J: TRBJ1-5; D: TRBD1; V: TRBV27; size: NA; CDR3: CASSHTGTEGNSNQPQHF; DNA: TGTGCCAGCAGTCACACCGGGACAGAGGGTAATAGCAATCAGCCCCAGCATTTT
J: TRBJ1-1; D: NA; V: TRBV7-9; size: NA; CDR3: CASSSDFFQAFF; DNA: TGTGCCAGCAGCTCGGACTTTTTTCAAGCTTTCTTT
J: TRBJ2-7; D: NA; V: TRBV7-6; size: many; CDR3: CASSSFSSYEQYF; DNA: TGTGCCAGCAGCTCTTTTAGCTCCTACGAGCAGTACTTC
J: TRBJ2-3; D: NA; V: TRBV29-1; size: NA; CDR3: CSVEDRDHSTDTQYF; DNA: TGCAGCGTTGAAGACCGGGACCACAGCACAGATACGCAGTATTTT
J: TRBJ2-1; D: NA; V: TRBV5-1; size: few; CDR3: CASSRTGRHNEQFF; DNA: TGCGCCAGCAGCCGGACGGGGAGGCACAATGAGCAGTTCTTC
J: TRBJ2-1; D: NA; V: TRBV29-1; size: few; CDR3: CSTPRGNEQFF; DNA: TGCAGCACCCCCCGGGGAAATGAGCAGTTCTTC
J: TRBJ2-2; D: NA; V: TRBV5-1; size: NA; CDR3: CASSVRGNTGELFF; DNA: TGCGCCAGCAGCGTCCGGGGGAACACCGGGGAGCTGTTTTTT
J: TRBJ1-3; D: TRBD1; V: TRBV5-6; size: NA; CDR3: CASSLPTGNTGNTIYF; DNA: TGTGCCAGCAGCTTGCCGACAGGGAATACTGGAAACACCATATATTTT
J: TRBJ1-6; D: NA; V: TRBV27; size: NA; CDR3: CASSLSVGSSYNSPLHF; DNA: TGTGCCAGCAGTTTATCCGTTGGGAGCTCCTATAATTCACCCCTCCACTTT
J: TRBJ2-4; D: TRBD1; V: TRBV4-3; size: few; CDR3: CASSPDHSRDRGPKNIQYF; DNA: TGCGCCAGCAGCCCGGATCATAGCCGGGACAGGGGGCCAAAAAACATTCAGTACTTC
J: TRBJ2-5; D: NA; V: TRBV20-1; size: few; CDR3: CSASEALGIRGQETQYF; DNA: TGCAGTGCTAGTGAGGCGTTGGGGATACGCGGACAAGAGACCCAGTACTTC
J: TRBJ2-7; D: NA; V: TRBV7-9; size: NA; CDR3: CASTQLTHGEQYF; DNA: TGTGCCAGCACCCAACTTACCCATGGGGAGCAGTACTTC
J: TRBJ1-1; D: NA; V: TRBV5-6; size: many; CDR3: CASGRLNTEAFF; DNA: TGTGCCAGCGGGCGGTTGAACACTGAAGCTTTCTTT
J: TRBJ2-5; D: NA; V: TRBV12-3/TRBV12-4; size: many; CDR3: CASSLGWGETQYF; DNA: TGTGCCAGCAGTTTAGGTTGGGGAGAGACCCAGTACTTC
J: TRBJ1-5; D: NA; V: TRBV12-3/TRBV12-4; size: NA; CDR3: CASSTGRDNQPQHF; DNA: TGTGCCAGCAGCACGGGGAGGGACAATCAGCCCCAGCATTTT
J: TRBJ2-1; D: NA; V: TRBV4-1; size: NA; CDR3: CASSQDMAGAVEQFF; DNA: TGCGCCAGCAGCCAAGATATGGCAGGGGCGGTTGAGCAGTTCTTC
J: TRBJ2-7; D: NA; V: TRBV12-3/TRBV12-4; size: few; CDR3: CASSSATAAYEQYF; DNA: TGTGCCAGCAGTTCTGCGACAGCCGCCTACGAGCAGTACTTC
J: TRBJ2-5; D: TRBD2; V: TRBV20-1; size: NA; CDR3: CSAKTWTSGRQETQYF; DNA: TGCAGTGCCAAGACTTGGACTAGCGGGAGACAAGAGACCCAGTACTTC
J: TRBJ2-3; D: TRBD1; V: TRBV10-2; size: NA; CDR3: CASSDTTGGTDTQYF; DNA: TGCGCCAGCAGTGATACGACAGGGGGCACAGATACGCAGTATTTT
J: TRBJ2-7; D: NA; V: TRBV3-1; size: few; CDR3: CASTPLGRDHEQYF; DNA: TGTGCCAGCACCCCCCTCGGCAGGGACCACGAGCAGTACTTC
J: TRBJ2-7; D: NA; V: TRBV7-2; size: NA; CDR3: CASSLAATLSSYEQYF; DNA: TGTGCCAGCAGCTTAGCGGCGACGCTAAGCTCCTACGAGCAGTACTTC
J: TRBJ2-1; D: NA; V: TRBV11-3; size: few; CDR3: CASSLDQFGEQFF; DNA: TGTGCCAGCAGCTTAGATCAGTTCGGTGAGCAGTTCTTC
J: TRBJ2-1; D: NA; V: TRBV5-1; size: NA; CDR3: CASSLEGGRNEQFF; DNA: TGCGCCAGCAGCTTGGAAGGCGGGCGGAATGAGCAGTTCTTC
J: TRBJ1-1; D: NA; V: TRBV5-1; size: NA; CDR3: CASSYGQMAEAFF; DNA: TGCGCCAGCAGTTACGGACAGATGGCTGAAGCTTTCTTT
J: TRBJ2-3; D: TRBD2; V: TRBV29-1; size: many; CDR3: CSVEVLLAGGLVTDTQYF; DNA: TGCAGCGTTGAAGTCTTACTAGCGGGGGGGCTTGTCACAGATACGCAGTATTTT
J: TRBJ2-2; D: NA; V: TRBV25-1; size: few; CDR3: CASMEGVLTGELFF; DNA: TGTGCCAGCATGGAAGGGGTTCTAACCGGGGAGCTGTTTTTT
J: TRBJ1-3; D: NA; V: TRBV7-2; size: few; CDR3: CASSLNPNRAGNTIYF; DNA: TGTGCCAGCAGCCTAAACCCAAATAGGGCTGGAAACACCATATATTTT
J: TRBJ2-1; D: NA; V: TRBV24-1; size: few; CDR3: CATSDSQGGRVNEQFF; DNA: TGTGCCACCAGTGATTCCCAGGGTGGTCGGGTGAATGAGCAGTTCTTC
J: TRBJ2-1; D: TRBD2; V: TRBV12-3/TRBV12-4; size: few; CDR3: CASRVAGSYNEQFF; DNA: TGTGCCAGCAGAGTAGCGGGTTCCTACAATGAGCAGTTCTTC
J: TRBJ2-7; D: NA; V: TRBV14; size: once; CDR3: CASSQESGPAYEQYF; DNA: TGTGCCAGCAGCCAAGAGTCTGGACCAGCCTACGAGCAGTACTTC
J: TRBJ1-2; D: NA; V: TRBV7-2; size: few; CDR3: CASSLVKAGANYGYTF; DNA: TGTGCCAGCAGTTTAGTGAAGGCAGGGGCGAACTATGGCTACACCTTC
J: TRBJ2-3; D: TRBD1; V: TRBV7-9; size: many; CDR3: CASAPGQGLRRDTQYF; DNA: TGTGCCAGCGCCCCGGGACAGGGCTTGAGACGGGATACGCAGTATTTT
J: TRBJ2-1; D: NA; V: TRBV18; size: NA; CDR3: CASSPPPDMGRFF; DNA: TGTGCCAGCTCACCCCCCCCCGACATGGGCAGGTTCTTC